Below, 21 T cell receptor beta chains from the same sample are listed, as sequenced in a study of blood T cells in healthy people across ages. A sample-barcoded 5' primer and a J-beta primer mix were used in a second PCR of about 7 to 11 cycles. TCRdb passed the 5' RACE reads through MiXCR, listing each CDR3 protein once. The table includes around 1.5 million distinct CDR3 sequences, roughly 30% detected once. The specimen was blood. The source is a woman younger than 45 in good health.

Many counts were recorded for this clonotype. The genes are TRBV29-1 and TRBJ2-1; no clear D gene. V was trimmed by 1 base and J by 15 bases, leaving 4 bases between them. Per germline, CDR1 SQVTM and CDR2 ANQGSEA. The CDR3 loop spans 8 amino acids. The CDR3 region has the DNA TGCAGCGTTGAAGTTGGGTTCTTC. It is translated as CSVEVGFF.

The chain joins TRBV20-1 to TRBJ2-1, with TRBD2 identical over 11 bases. The CDR3 sequence is 15 residues long. V gave up 2 bases and J gave up 7 bases; unmatched junction bases: 7. Looked up from germline, CDR1 is DFQATT and CDR2 is SNEGSKA (reference sequence). DNA of the CDR3: TGCAGTGCTAGAAATAGCGGGAGGGCTGTTAATGAGCAGTTCTTC. Protein sequence: CSARNSGRAVNEQFF.

The V call is TRBV6-1, the J call TRBJ2-3; D might be TRBD2 (5 bases). The CDR3 loop spans 15 amino acids. CDR1 and CDR2 (germline): MNHNS, SASEGT. V was cut by 4 bases and J by 2 bases, with 13 bases left in between. CDR3: CASSASGLFTDTQYF. In DNA form, the CDR3 reads TGTGCCAGCAGTGCCTCAGGACTGTTCACAGATACGCAGTATTTT.

The chain links TRBV20-1 to TRBJ2-7; a weak D match, TRBD2 (6 bases). Germline CDR1 DFQATT, CDR2 SNEGSKA (reference sequence). This CDR3 contains 13 residues. Trimming took off 6 bases at V and 5 bases at J, with 17 bases between the two ends. For the CDR3, the DNA is TGCAGTGCAACCGGGGGAAACACCAACGAGCAGTACTTC. Protein sequence: CSATGGNTNEQYF.

The chain joins TRBV12-5 to TRBJ2-1; the D gene could be TRBD1 or TRBD2 (5 bases each). CDR1 and CDR2 from the germline V gene are LGHNT and FRNRAP. The germline V and J ends were trimmed by 7 bases and 10 bases, with 14 bases remaining between them. This CDR3 region has 12 residues. The CDR3 region is CASAPPGDEQFF. Written as DNA, the CDR3 is TGTGCTAGTGCCCCCCCCGGGGACGAGCAGTTCTTC.

V is TRBV4-1 and J is TRBJ1-5, with unresolved D. CDR1 MGHRA and CDR2 YSYEKL come from the germline V gene. This CDR3 spans 14 amino acids. The V end lost 5 bases, the J end lost 5 bases, and 13 bases lay between the germline ends. The CDR3 sequence is CASSSRPWDQPQHF. In DNA form, the CDR3 reads TGCGCCAGCAGCTCTAGACCGTGGGATCAGCCCCAGCATTTT.

The V call is TRBV28, the J call TRBJ1-2; no firm D call. Trimming left V 3 bases short and J 6 bases short, with 14 bases between. The CDR3 has 14 amino acids. Germline-derived CDR1 and CDR2 are MDHEN and SYDVKM. The CDR3 loop is CASSFTYAGDGYTF. In DNA form, the CDR3 reads TGTGCCAGCAGTTTCACCTATGCGGGAGATGGCTACACCTTC.

The J gene is TRBJ2-1, the V gene TRBV5-1; 11 bases agree with TRBD2. Trimming at V came to 3 bases and at J to 4 bases, leaving 6 bases not matched to a gene. This CDR3 has 16 amino acids. CDR1 SGHRS and CDR2 YFSETQ come from the germline V gene. The CDR3 sequence: CASSSASGRWYNEQFF. Written as DNA, the CDR3 is TGCGCCAGCAGCTCAGCTAGCGGGAGGTGGTACAATGAGCAGTTCTTC.

The sample holds many counts of this clonotype. The chain joins TRBV20-1 to TRBJ2-7; TRBD2 matches 12 bases. Germline CDR1 is DFQATT and CDR2 is SNEGSKA (reference sequence). J lost 2 bases, V lost 4 bases, and 0 bases had no gene match. This CDR3 has 13 amino acids. The CDR3 loop reads CSATSGRAYEQYF. The CDR3 bases are TGCAGTGCTACTAGCGGGAGGGCCTACGAGCAGTACTTC.

The rearrangement joins TRBV11-2 to TRBJ2-1; D ambiguous. V shed 8 bases and J shed 4 bases, with 15 bases lying between them. In germline, CDR1 is SGHAT, CDR2 FQNNGV. This CDR3 contains 14 residues. CDR3 amino acids: CASVETSYYNEQFF. The CDR3, as DNA: TGTGCCAGCGTTGAGACATCTTATTACAATGAGCAGTTCTTC.

Only a few counts were recorded for this clonotype. The chain employs TRBV30 and TRBJ2-5; D is undetermined. CDR1 is GTSNPN and CDR2 is SVGIG in the germline V gene (reference sequence). The CDR3 runs 12 residues. V was shortened by 2 bases and J by 4 bases, with 8 bases between the two germline ends. The CDR3 reads CAWSINIETQYF. The CDR3, as DNA: TGTGCCTGGAGTATAAATATAGAGACCCAGTACTTC.

V is TRBV10-3 and J is TRBJ2-5; D tentatively reads TRBD1 or TRBD2 (5 bases each). Germline V gene lookup returns CDR1 ENHRY and CDR2 SYGVKD. The CDR3 has 14 amino acids. V was shortened by 5 bases and J by 5 bases, with 15 bases between the two germline ends. The CDR3 region is CAISSGRDGETQYF. Here the CDR3 DNA reads TGTGCCATCAGTTCGGGACGGGACGGGGAGACCCAGTACTTC.

This clonotype was observed a few times. The chain joins TRBV5-1 to TRBJ2-3, with D possibly being TRBD2 (7 bases). The CDR3 extends over 18 amino acids. V was trimmed by 4 bases and J by 2 bases, leaving 23 bases between them. In germline, CDR1 is SGHRS, CDR2 YFSETQ. This CDR3 is CASSLKDSGVQFTDTQYF. The CDR3 coding sequence is TGCGCCAGCAGCCTAAAGGACAGCGGGGTCCAGTTCACAGATACGCAGTATTTT.

This rearrangement joins TRBV19 to TRBJ1-5; D not resolved. The CDR3 is made up of 13 amino acids. Germline V CDR1 and CDR2: LNHDA, SQIVND (reference sequence). V was shortened by 7 bases and J by 7 bases, with 14 bases between the two germline ends. The CDR3 is CASKREGGQPQHF. The DNA for the CDR3 is TGTGCCAGTAAGCGGGAGGGAGGACAGCCCCAGCATTTT.

V usage is TRBV11-2 and J usage is TRBJ2-5; no reliable D call. The CDR3 is 12 residues long. CDR1 is SGHAT, CDR2 FQNNGV, per germline. The ends were cut back, 10 bases at V and 4 bases at J, with 13 bases in the middle. CDR3 nucleotide sequence: TGTGCCACCCGAAGGTCGTCAGAGACCCAGTACTTC. Protein product: CATRRSSETQYF.

This clonotype has more than one count but fewer than ten. This chain uses TRBV6-1 with TRBJ2-1, with 8 bases identical to TRBD2. Trimming took 6 bases from V and 0 from J; bases not matched to a gene: 16. The germline V gene has CDR1 MNHNS and CDR2 SASEGT. This CDR3 is 19 amino acids long. CDR3 DNA sequence: TGTGCCAGCAGCCGGCCGTTAAGCGGGGGCCTCATCTCCTACAATGAGCAGTTCTTC. Its protein product is CASSRPLSGGLISYNEQFF.

This clonotype appeared a few times. The J gene is TRBJ1-5, the V gene TRBV9; D gene ambiguous. V was trimmed by 10 bases and J by 5 bases, leaving 16 bases between them. The CDR3 is 13 amino acids. Germline CDR1 reads SGDLS; CDR2 reads YYNGEE. The CDR3 DNA reads TGTGCCGACCCGAGGGTAGAGCATCAGCCCCAGCATTTT. The encoded protein is CADPRVEHQPQHF. The variable domain in full, completed from reference TRBV9 and TRBJ1-5, reads DSGVTQTPKHLITATGQRVTLRCSPRSGDLSVYWYQQSLDQGLQFLIQYYNGEERAKGNILERFSAQQFPDLHSELNLSSLELGDSALYFCADPRVEHQPQHFGDGTRLSIL.

This clonotype was seen a few times. This sequence joins TRBV20-1 and TRBJ2-3; perhaps TRBD1 as D (5 bases). V lost 6 bases to trimming and J lost 2 bases, with 12 bases between them. Germline CDR1 and CDR2: DFQATT and SNEGSKA (reference sequence). The CDR3 totals 13 residues. The CDR3 here is CSASWGPTDTQYF. CDR3 bases: TGCAGTGCGAGCTGGGGCCCCACAGATACGCAGTATTTT.

This clonotype was counted at least ten times. In nucleotides, the CDR3 is TGCGCCAGCAGCCGTACGGGGGGGCCTACCTACGAGCAGTACTTC. Its protein is CASSRTGGPTYEQYF. This rearrangement joins TRBV4-1 to TRBJ2-7; 8 bases fit TRBD2. Germline V lookup: CDR1 MGHRA, CDR2 YSYEKL. The V gene end was trimmed by 4 bases and the J gene end by 2 bases; junction bases not matched to a gene: 7. CDR3 length: 15 residues.

The V call is TRBV7-9, the J call TRBJ1-2; maybe TRBD1 (6 bases). CDR1 is SEHNR and CDR2 is FQNEAQ in the germline V gene (reference sequence). V was clipped by 2 bases and J by 0 bases, with 13 bases between them. The CDR3 consists of 16 residues. The CDR3 DNA follows: TGTGCCAGCAGCTTACGGTTAGGGGGGGCTAACTATGGCTACACCTTC. Translation gives CASSLRLGGANYGYTF.

A few counts support this clonotype. The chain employs TRBV6-1 and TRBJ2-1; 7 nucleotides line up with TRBD2. Germline CDR1 MNHNS, CDR2 SASEGT. Unmatched junction bases numbered 15, after V lost 4 bases and J lost 6 bases. This CDR3 contains 17 residues. This CDR3 is CASSALMGGVRRNEQFF. In nucleotides, the CDR3 is TGTGCCAGCAGTGCCCTCATGGGGGGGGTGCGACGCAATGAGCAGTTCTTC.